This T cell receptor (beta chain) was observed in a study of blood T cell repertoires in COVID-19. Trimming cost V 2 bases and J 1 base, with 9 bases left between them. The CDR3 spans 14 residues. CDR1 SGHDT and CDR2 YYEEEE come from the germline V gene. Using immunoSEQ multiplex PCR, the repertoire was profiled, and TCRdb retains in-frame clones only, with some absent. The profile shows 190,000 or so clones, approximately 85% of them singletons. This chain uses TRBV5-6 with TRBJ1-1; D not resolved. The TCR comes from an elderly woman with acute or convalescent COVID-19. Sequenced input: peripheral blood. The CDR3 sequence is CASSFLTPNTEAFF. CDR3 nucleotides: TGTGCCAGCAGCTTTCTGACTCCGAACACTGAAGCTTTCTTT.